This passage covers 26 T cell receptor beta chains from one sample sequenced in a study of T-cell memory formation after mild COVID-19. TCRdb reanalysed the 5' RACE reads using MiXCR and keeps one entry per CDR3 protein. This table holds roughly 450,000 distinct CDR3 sequences, approximately 18% found once. Sequenced input: PBMCs or a T cell subset sorted from them (not recorded which). These receptors were taken from an adult woman who had mild COVID-19 (a few samples of this study predate the infection). Cell type and time point are not known.

The V call is TRBV3-1, the J call TRBJ2-5; D is undetermined. This CDR3 spans 14 amino acids. With 3 bases removed from V and 5 bases from J, the gap between germline ends came to 13 bases. Germline V gene data show CDR1 as LGHDT and CDR2 as YNNKEL (reference sequence). The CDR3 is CASSQGYQTETQYF. CDR3 DNA: TGTGCCAGCAGCCAGGGCTACCAGACGGAGACCCAGTACTTC.

The chain employs TRBV7-2 and TRBJ2-3; D call uncertain. CDR3 length: 14 amino acids. Trimming took off 7 bases at V and 0 bases at J, with 11 bases between the two ends. Germline loops: CDR1 SGHTA, CDR2 FQGNSA. Written as DNA, the CDR3 is TGTGCCAGCACCATAGTGGGGAGCACAGATACGCAGTATTTT. Encoded protein: CASTIVGSTDTQYF.

This clonotype was seen a handful of times. The chain is built from TRBV5-1 and TRBJ1-4, with 8 bases identical to TRBD1. Germline CDR1 and CDR2: SGHRS and YFSETQ. CDR3 length equals 19 residues. V lost 2 bases to trimming and J lost 0 bases; unmatched junction nucleotides: 12. Written as DNA, the CDR3 is TGCGCCAGCAGCTTTGCCCTGACAGGGGCCAGTGCAACTAATGAAAAACTGTTTTTT. This gives the protein CASSFALTGASATNEKLFF.

This clonotype was counted at least ten times. The J gene is TRBJ2-1, the V gene TRBV11-2, with D possibly called TRBD1 or TRBD2 (5 bases each). Germline V gene sequence: CDR1 SGHAT, CDR2 FQNNGV. The ends were cut back, 2 bases at V and 0 bases at J, with 11 bases in the middle. This CDR3 contains 16 residues. CDR3 nucleotide sequence: TGTGCCAGCAGCTTAAGAGGGGATAGCTCCTACAATGAGCAGTTCTTC. This codes for CASSLRGDSSYNEQFF.

This clonotype was detected ten times or more. The chain joins TRBV10-3 to TRBJ1-6, with a tentative D call TRBD1 (5 bases). The CDR3 sequence is 14 residues long. V was pared by 11 bases and J by 5 bases, with 16 bases between. The germline V gene encodes CDR1 ENHRY and CDR2 SYGVKD. The CDR3 protein is CAPSGGPDNSPLHF. The CDR3 DNA reads TGTGCCCCGTCCGGGGGACCCGATAATTCACCCCTCCACTTT.

The chain links TRBV13 to TRBJ2-1; 8 bases are a match to TRBD1. Germline-derived CDR1 and CDR2 are PRHDT and FYEKMQ (reference sequence). Losses at the gene ends were 4 bases for V and 6 bases for J; bases not matched to a gene: 5. This CDR3 is built from 14 residues. DNA of the CDR3: TGTGCCAGCAGCTCCACAGGGGGTACCAATGAGCAGTTCTTC. This gives the protein CASSSTGGTNEQFF.

This clonotype was seen a few times. This sequence joins TRBV6-1 and TRBJ1-1, with 9 bases fitting TRBD1. Germline loops: CDR1 MNHNS, CDR2 SASEGT. The CDR3 loop spans 15 amino acids. J gave up 0 bases and V 6 bases, and 5 bases lay outside the gene matches. CDR3 region: CASRPGQGMNTEAFF. DNA of the CDR3: TGTGCCAGCAGACCGGGACAGGGAATGAACACTGAAGCTTTCTTT.

In its sample, this clonotype was seen a few times. The chain employs TRBV7-3 and TRBJ1-1; the D is unclear. The germline gives CDR1 SGHTA, CDR2 FQGTGA. The CDR3 length is 13 residues. The V end lost 6 bases, the J end lost 0 bases, and 8 bases lay between the germline ends. CDR3 nucleotide sequence: TGTGCCAGCAGACTTTCGATGAACACTGAAGCTTTCTTT. It codes for CASRLSMNTEAFF.

In this sample, this clonotype turned up once. The V call is TRBV19, the J call TRBJ1-2; D unclear. V lost 6 bases to trimming and J lost 3 bases, with 20 bases between them. Germline CDR1 and CDR2: LNHDA and SQIVND (reference sequence). This CDR3 region has 16 residues. The CDR3 here is CASRGWPTTRDYGYTF. CDR3 nucleotide sequence: TGTGCCAGTAGAGGATGGCCGACAACGAGGGACTATGGCTACACCTTC.

This clonotype appeared many times. The CDR3 DNA reads TGCGCCAGCAGCGTGGGACTAAGGGCCTACAATGAGCAGTTCTTC. As protein: CASSVGLRAYNEQFF. V gene TRBV5-1 combines with J gene TRBJ2-1, with 7 bases matching TRBD2. CDR3 length: 15 residues. V lost 4 bases and J lost 2; bases outside the gene matches: 6. Germline CDR1 SGHRS, CDR2 YFSETQ.

At least ten counts were recorded for this clonotype. This chain connects TRBV4-3 to TRBJ2-7; D is possibly TRBD1 (6 bases). The CDR3 has 16 amino acids. V lost 1 base to trimming and J lost 3 bases, with 16 bases between them. Germline-derived CDR1 and CDR2 are LGHNA and YSLEER. CDR3 region: CASSQVVAGELYEQYF. The CDR3 DNA is TGCGCCAGCAGCCAAGTTGTGGCAGGGGAACTCTACGAGCAGTACTTC.

The table lists this clonotype with a few counts. The chain employs TRBV11-2 and TRBJ2-3; TRBD2 agrees at 13 bases. V lost 1 base, J lost 6 bases, and 10 bases stayed unmatched. The CDR3 contains 18 residues. CDR1 and CDR2 (germline): SGHAT, FQNNGV. The CDR3 here is CASSLARTSGGRGDTQYF. The CDR3 DNA reads as TGTGCCAGCAGCTTAGCCCGGACTAGCGGGGGCCGGGGGGATACGCAGTATTTT.

This chain uses TRBV20-1 with TRBJ2-5; D gene ambiguous. Trimming stripped 3 bases from V and 1 base from J, with 21 bases between. Germline lookup yields CDR1 DFQATT and CDR2 SNEGSKA (reference sequence). This CDR3 is built from 17 residues. The CDR3 spells CSASQLKGGAIQETQYF. In DNA form, the CDR3 reads TGCAGTGCTAGTCAGTTAAAAGGTGGTGCAATCCAAGAGACCCAGTACTTC.

At least ten counts were recorded for this clonotype. This sequence joins TRBV20-1 and TRBJ2-2, with 7 positions matching TRBD2. CDR3 length equals 14 residues. The V gene end was trimmed by 1 base and the J gene end by 4 bases; junction bases not matched to a gene: 3. Germline CDR1 and CDR2: DFQATT and SNEGSKA (reference sequence). The CDR3: CSARAPGGTGELFF. As DNA, the CDR3 is TGCAGTGCTAGAGCTCCGGGGGGCACCGGGGAGCTGTTTTTT.

This clonotype was counted only a few times. The chain links TRBV7-2 to TRBJ2-5; the D is unclear. Trimming left V 3 bases short and J 5 bases short, with 10 bases between. The CDR3 has 13 amino acids. CDR1 is SGHTA and CDR2 is FQGNSA in the germline V gene. CDR3 amino acids: CASSFWVEETQYF. DNA for the CDR3: TGTGCCAGCAGCTTTTGGGTTGAGGAGACCCAGTACTTC.

This clonotype has just a few counts. CDR3 residues: CASSHRTGVDGYTF. CDR3 DNA sequence: TGTGCCAGCAGCCACCGGACAGGGGTCGATGGCTACACCTTC. This chain connects TRBV5-6 to TRBJ1-2, with 9 positions matching TRBD1. The trim removed 4 bases at V and 6 bases at J, leaving 7 bases unmatched. The CDR3 has 14 amino acids. Germline CDR1 reads SGHDT; CDR2 reads YYEEEE.

This clonotype was seen a handful of times. The J gene is TRBJ2-7, the V gene TRBV10-3; the D gene is possibly TRBD1 (5 bases). V lost 4 bases and J lost 0, with 13 bases in between. The CDR3 extends over 15 amino acids. Germline CDR1 ENHRY, CDR2 SYGVKD. CDR3 amino acids: CAISGQGMVSYEQYF. The CDR3 DNA reads TGTGCCATCAGTGGTCAGGGTATGGTCTCCTACGAGCAGTACTTC.

V and J are TRBV24-1 and TRBJ2-1; possibly TRBD1 for D (6 bases). The CDR3 sequence is 17 residues long. Trimming cost V 2 bases and J 0 bases, with 13 bases left between them. Germline-derived CDR1 and CDR2 are KGHDR and SFDVKD. The chain's CDR3 is CATSDYRQASSYNEQFF. CDR3 bases: TGTGCCACCAGTGATTACCGACAGGCGAGCTCCTACAATGAGCAGTTCTTC.

The chain uses TRBV5-6 and TRBJ1-1; 9 bases fit TRBD1. The germline V gene has CDR1 SGHDT and CDR2 YYEEEE. CDR3 size: 16 residues. After removal of 5 bases from V and 5 bases from J, the junction contained 13 bases not matched to a gene. This chain's CDR3 is CASSHYPGQGGTEAFF. CDR3 DNA sequence: TGTGCCAGCAGTCATTATCCGGGACAGGGCGGAACTGAAGCTTTCTTT.

In this sample, this clonotype turned up a few times. The chain links TRBV20-1 to TRBJ2-5; perhaps TRBD1 as D (6 bases). Germline assignment: CDR1 DFQATT and CDR2 SNEGSKA (reference sequence). There are 16 residues in the CDR3. V lost 3 bases to trimming and J lost 5 bases, with 22 bases between them. The CDR3 here is CSASRATGLESETQYF. The CDR3 DNA sequence: TGCAGTGCTAGTCGGGCGACAGGACTTGAGAGTGAGACCCAGTACTTC.

This chain joins TRBV19 and TRBJ1-1; the D gene is possibly TRBD1 (5 bases). Germline V gene data show CDR1 as LNHDA and CDR2 as SQIVND (reference sequence). The V and J ends lost 6 bases and 3 bases respectively, with 17 bases between them. The CDR3 sequence is 15 residues long. CDR3 sequence: CASSIRGGGDTEAFF. The CDR3 DNA is TGTGCCAGTAGCATCCGGGGGGGAGGGGACACTGAAGCTTTCTTT.

This clonotype has only a few counts. The J gene is TRBJ2-3, the V gene TRBV12-3 or TRBV12-4; no clear D gene. CDR3 length: 15 amino acids. V lost 7 bases to trimming and J lost 5 bases, with 19 bases between them. CDR3 residues: CASTPLGRSLDTQYF. DNA of the CDR3: TGTGCCAGCACCCCTCTTGGGCGGTCACTAGATACGCAGTATTTT.

This clonotype turned up a few times. V usage is TRBV6-5 and J usage is TRBJ2-5; D is perhaps TRBD1 or TRBD2 (6 bases each). Germline values: CDR1 MNHEY, CDR2 SVGAGI. Trimming took off 2 bases at V and 2 bases at J, with 12 bases between the two ends. The CDR3 contains 15 residues. In DNA, the CDR3 is TGTGCCAGCAGTTACGGCGGGACACCGCAAGAGACCCAGTACTTC. It specifies CASSYGGTPQETQYF.

V usage is TRBV15 and J usage is TRBJ2-3; 8 bases are a match to TRBD2. The V gene end was trimmed by 1 base and the J gene end by 5 bases; junction bases not matched to a gene: 2. Germline CDR1 LNHNV, CDR2 YYDKDF (reference sequence). CDR3 size: 14 residues. The CDR3 spells CATSRGLAGDTQYF. CDR3 DNA: TGTGCCACCAGCAGAGGGCTAGCGGGAGATACGCAGTATTTT.

This chain joins TRBV15 and TRBJ2-2; possible D gene TRBD2, 6 bases. The CDR3 has 14 residues. Germline CDR1 and CDR2: LNHNV and YYDKDF (reference sequence). Trimming removed 4 bases at V and 4 bases at J, with 10 bases between. CDR3 nucleotide sequence: TGTGCCACCAGCACAACTAGCCGCACCGGGGAGCTGTTTTTT. It codes for CATSTTSRTGELFF.

This chain uses TRBV15 with TRBJ2-5; either TRBD1 or TRBD2 may supply D (7 bases each). Germline V gives CDR1 LNHNV, CDR2 YYDKDF (reference sequence). V lost 3 bases, J lost 5 bases, and 13 bases lay in between. The length of the CDR3 is 14 residues. The CDR3: CATSRGGGSETQYF. CDR3 bases: TGTGCCACCAGCAGGGGAGGGGGCTCGGAGACCCAGTACTTC.